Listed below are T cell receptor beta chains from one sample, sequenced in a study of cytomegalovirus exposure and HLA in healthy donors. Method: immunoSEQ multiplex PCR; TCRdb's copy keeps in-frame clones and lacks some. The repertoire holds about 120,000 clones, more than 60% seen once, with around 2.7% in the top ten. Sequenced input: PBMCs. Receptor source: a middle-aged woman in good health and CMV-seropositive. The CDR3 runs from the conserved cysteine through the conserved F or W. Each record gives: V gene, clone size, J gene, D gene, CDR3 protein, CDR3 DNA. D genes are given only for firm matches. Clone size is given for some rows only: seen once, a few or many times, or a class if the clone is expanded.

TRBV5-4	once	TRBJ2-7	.	CASSLATGREQYF	TGTGCCAGCAGCTTGGCCACTGGGAGGGAGCAGTACTTC
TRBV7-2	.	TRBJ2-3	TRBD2	CASSWASGSGDTQYF	TGTGCCAGCAGCTGGGCTAGCGGGAGCGGAGATACGCAGTATTTT
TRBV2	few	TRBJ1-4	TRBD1	CASRDRESPHEKLFF	TGTGCCAGCAGGGACAGGGAAAGCCCTCATGAAAAACTGTTTTTT
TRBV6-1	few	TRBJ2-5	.	CASSATLTPPLADQETQYF	TGTGCCAGCAGTGCGACCCTAACTCCTCCCTTAGCCGACCAAGAGACCCAGTACTTC
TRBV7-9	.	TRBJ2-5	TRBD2	CAIQAGFQETQYF	TGTGCCATACAAGCGGGGTTCCAAGAGACCCAGTACTTC
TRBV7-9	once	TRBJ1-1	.	CASSLTRTEAFF	TGTGCCAGCAGCTTGACGAGGACTGAAGCTTTCTTT
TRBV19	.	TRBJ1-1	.	CASSRTGTLNTEAFF	TGTGCCAGTAGTAGAACCGGGACACTGAACACTGAAGCTTTCTTT
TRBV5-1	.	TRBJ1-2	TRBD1	CASRQGASDGYTF	TGCGCCAGCCGACAGGGGGCAAGCGATGGCTACACCTTC
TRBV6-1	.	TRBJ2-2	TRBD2	CASSEALASGGASGKLFF	TGTGCCAGCAGTGAAGCGCTGGCTAGCGGGGGGGCCAGCGGGAAGCTGTTTTTT
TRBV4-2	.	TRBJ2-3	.	CASSQEIVHTITDTQYF	TGTGCCAGCAGCCAAGAAATTGTCCACACTATCACAGATACGCAGTATTTT
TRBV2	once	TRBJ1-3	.	CASNRVGYRDTIYF	TGTGCCAGCAACCGGGTGGGGTACAGGGACACCATATATTTT
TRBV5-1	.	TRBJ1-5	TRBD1	CASSHRDRGFISNQPQHF	TGCGCCAGCAGCCACCGGGACAGGGGGTTCATTAGCAATCAGCCCCAGCATTTT
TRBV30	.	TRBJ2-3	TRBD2	CAWSATSGRPDTQYF	TGTGCCTGGAGTGCGACTAGCGGGAGGCCAGATACGCAGTATTTT
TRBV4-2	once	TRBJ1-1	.	CASSQDAGTEAFF	TGTGCCAGCAGCCAAGACGCCGGGACAGAAGCTTTCTTT
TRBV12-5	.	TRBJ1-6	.	CASGLSMIGSPLHF	TGTGCTAGTGGTTTGAGTATGATCGGTTCACCCCTCCACTTT
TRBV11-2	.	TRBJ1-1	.	CASSLGRDAFF	TGTGCCAGCAGCTTAGGGAGGGACGCTTTCTTT
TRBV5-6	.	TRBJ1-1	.	CASSLVGDFGTEAFF	TGTGCCAGCAGCTTGGTCGGAGATTTCGGGACTGAAGCTTTCTTT
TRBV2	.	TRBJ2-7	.	CASSGRQGIDEQYF	TGTGCCAGCAGTGGGAGGCAGGGGATTGACGAGCAGTACTTC
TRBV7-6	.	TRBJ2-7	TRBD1	CASSSYRGDYEQYF	TGTGCCAGCAGCTCCTACAGGGGCGACTACGAGCAGTACTTC
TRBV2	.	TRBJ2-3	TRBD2	CASRDWLAGSTDTQYF	TGTGCCAGCAGAGACTGGCTAGCGGGAAGCACAGATACGCAGTATTTT
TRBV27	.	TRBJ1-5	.	CASSKESNQPQHF	TGTGCCAGCAGTAAGGAGAGCAATCAGCCCCAGCATTTT
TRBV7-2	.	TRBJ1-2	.	CASSYWTSGYTF	TGTGCCAGCAGCTATTGGACAAGTGGCTACACCTTC
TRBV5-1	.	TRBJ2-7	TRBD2	CASSPGTNSYEQYF	TGCGCCAGCAGCCCCGGGACTAACTCCTACGAGCAGTACTTC
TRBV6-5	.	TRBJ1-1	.	CASSYIRGLPSEAFF	TGTGCCAGCAGTTACATTCGGGGTCTGCCCTCTGAAGCTTTCTTT
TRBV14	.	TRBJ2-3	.	CASSPDFAGATDTQYF	TGTGCCAGCAGCCCTGACTTTGCGGGGGCCACAGATACGCAGTATTTT
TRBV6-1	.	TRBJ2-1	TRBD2	CASSGESSGSSRGEQFF	TGTGCCAGCAGTGGGGAGTCTAGCGGGAGCAGCCGGGGTGAGCAGTTCTTC
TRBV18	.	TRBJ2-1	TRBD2	CASSLSSSGSVNEQFF	TGTGCCAGCTCACTATCCAGTAGCGGGAGCGTCAATGAGCAGTTCTTC
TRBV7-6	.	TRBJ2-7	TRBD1	CASSLARGRGEQYF	TGTGCCAGCAGCTTAGCCAGGGGGCGCGGCGAGCAGTACTTC
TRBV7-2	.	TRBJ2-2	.	CASSPYMSTGELFF	TGTGCCAGCAGCCCCTATATGAGTACCGGGGAGCTGTTTTTT
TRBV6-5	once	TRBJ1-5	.	CASSYSVQGNQPQHF	TGTGCCAGCAGTTACTCGGTCCAGGGTAATCAGCCCCAGCATTTT
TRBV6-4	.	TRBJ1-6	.	CASSPQGMNSPLHF	TGTGCCAGCAGCCCACAGGGTATGAATTCACCCCTCCACTTT
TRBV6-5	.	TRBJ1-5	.	CASRPDGTNQPQHF	TGTGCCAGCAGACCTGACGGGACAAATCAGCCCCAGCATTTT
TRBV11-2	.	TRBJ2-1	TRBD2	CASSSLAGGQFF	TGTGCCAGCAGCTCCCTAGCGGGGGGGCAGTTCTTC
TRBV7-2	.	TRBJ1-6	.	CASRVKGADNSPLHF	TGTGCCAGCAGGGTGAAAGGCGCGGATAATTCACCCCTCCACTTT
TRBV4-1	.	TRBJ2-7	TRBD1	CASSPRDRDAEQYF	TGCGCCAGCAGCCCCCGGGACAGGGATGCCGAGCAGTACTTC
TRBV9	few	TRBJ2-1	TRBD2	CASSGGLAGGANEQFF	TGTGCCAGCAGCGGAGGACTAGCGGGAGGGGCAAATGAGCAGTTCTTC
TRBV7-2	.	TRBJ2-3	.	CASSLQRSTDTQYF	TGTGCCAGCAGCTTACAGCGGAGCACAGATACGCAGTATTTT
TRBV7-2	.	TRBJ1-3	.	CASSSAGGDTIYF	TGTGCCAGCAGCTCCGCAGGCGGGGACACCATATATTTT
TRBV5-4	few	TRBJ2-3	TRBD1	CASSLDRGRVDTQYF	TGTGCCAGCAGCTTGGATAGGGGGCGCGTAGATACGCAGTATTTT
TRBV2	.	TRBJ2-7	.	CASTPGSSSYEQYF	TGTGCCAGTACCCCAGGCTCATCGTCCTACGAGCAGTACTTC
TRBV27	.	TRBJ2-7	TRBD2	CASSVGGPQRGSYEQYF	TGTGCCAGCTCCGTCGGCGGTCCCCAGCGGGGTTCCTACGAGCAGTACTTC
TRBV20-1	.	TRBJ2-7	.	CSAESYEQYF	TGCAGTGCTGAGTCCTACGAGCAGTACTTC
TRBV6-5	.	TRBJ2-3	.	CASSYATRGSTDTQYF	TGTGCCAGCAGTTACGCAACTAGGGGGAGCACAGATACGCAGTATTTT
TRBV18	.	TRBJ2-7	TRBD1	CASSPRGVTGGSEQYF	TGTGCCAGCTCACCACGAGGAGTAACAGGGGGTTCCGAGCAGTACTTC
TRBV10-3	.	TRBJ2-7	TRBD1	CAISRTGSSYEQYF	TGTGCCATCAGTAGGACAGGAAGCTCCTACGAGCAGTACTTC
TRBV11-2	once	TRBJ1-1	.	CASSLAGVNTEAFF	TGTGCCAGCAGCTTAGCAGGGGTGAACACTGAAGCTTTCTTT
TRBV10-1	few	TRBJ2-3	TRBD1	CASRDGQGGRDTQYF	TGCGCCAGCAGGGATGGACAGGGGGGTAGGGATACGCAGTATTTT